Shown below are 27 T cell receptor beta chains from a single sample sequenced in a study of CD8 T cells in Susac syndrome. With random hexamers, roughly 0.5 to 1 ug RNA was reverse transcribed. Each CDR3 protein gets one entry after TCRdb re-called the immunoSEQ multiplex PCR reads with MiXCR. This sample carries fewer than 150,000 distinct CDR3 sequences, over 90% of them seen once, and the ten largest clones take around 0.12%. The sample consisted of CD4+ T cells from PBMCs. The receptor set was obtained from a human donor in good health.

The rearrangement uses TRBV30 and TRBJ2-1; D might be TRBD1 or TRBD2, each matching 5 bases. Germline V CDR1 and CDR2: GTSNPN, SVGIG (reference sequence). The germline V and J ends were trimmed by 2 bases and 2 bases, with 22 bases remaining between them. The CDR3 is 18 amino acids. The CDR3 DNA sequence: TGTGCCTGGAGTAAGAGCGGTCCACATCGGGGACCCTACAATGAGCAGTTCTTC. Protein: CAWSKSGPHRGPYNEQFF.

This chain links TRBV30 with TRBJ1-4, with TRBD1 as a possible D gene (6 bases). Deletions cut 3 bases from V and 5 bases from J, with 10 bases between. Germline lookup yields CDR1 GTSNPN and CDR2 SVGIG (reference sequence). This CDR3 has 13 residues. The CDR3, as DNA: TGTGCCTGGAGCCCGGACAGAAATGAAAAACTGTTTTTT. Protein product: CAWSPDRNEKLFF.

Comments on this clonotype: A junction end diverges from the germline sequence, so it may reflect a read error. The chain has TRBV7-7 and TRBJ2-5; no clear D. The V gene's germline CDR1 is SSHAT and CDR2 FNYEAQ (reference sequence). The CDR3 spans 14 residues. This CDR3 reads CASSPAGRQETQYF. The CDR3 DNA reads TGTGCTAGCAGCCCCGCCGGGCGCCAAGAGACCCAGTACTTC.

The J gene is TRBJ2-1, the V gene TRBV27; 13 bases align to TRBD2. CDR3 length: 14 residues. Per the germline V gene, CDR1 is MNHEY and CDR2 is SMNVEV (reference sequence). With 6 bases clipped from V and 12 bases from J, the junction kept 8 bases outside the gene matches. The CDR3 spells CASSPGLAGVGQFF. Written as DNA, the CDR3 is TGTGCCAGCAGCCCCGGACTAGCGGGAGTCGGGCAGTTCTTC.

This rearrangement joins TRBV7-2 to TRBJ2-5; D gene uncertain. Germline V gene lookup returns CDR1 SGHTA and CDR2 FQGNSA. V lost 5 bases to trimming and J lost 5 bases, with 6 bases between them. The CDR3 totals 11 residues. CDR3 in DNA: TGTGCCAGCAGCCCGTACGAGACCCAGTACTTC. Residues: CASSPYETQYF.

This clonotype came up once. The chain has TRBV6-5 and TRBJ2-6; D is unclear. V was trimmed by 4 bases and J by 5 bases, leaving 9 bases between them. CDR1 MNHEY and CDR2 SVGAGI come from the germline V gene. The CDR3 covers 14 residues. CDR3 sequence (DNA): TGTGCCAGCAGTTTTCGGGCCCGGGCCAACGTCCTGACTTTC. Amino acids: CASSFRARANVLTF.

The chain employs TRBV7-9 and TRBJ2-2; 9 nucleotides line up with TRBD1. Per germline, CDR1 SEHNR and CDR2 FQNEAQ (reference sequence). After removal of 3 bases from V and 5 bases from J, the junction contained 4 bases not matched to a gene. The CDR3 is 15 amino acids. CDR3 residues: CASSFGTGPTGELFF. CDR3 DNA sequence: TGTGCCAGCAGCTTCGGGACAGGGCCTACCGGGGAGCTGTTTTTT.

The chain couples TRBV29-1 to TRBJ2-6; 8 bases line up with TRBD1. There are 15 residues in the CDR3. After removal of 6 bases from V and 4 bases from J, the junction contained 8 bases not matched to a gene. Per germline, CDR1 SQVTM and CDR2 ANQGSEA. The CDR3 DNA is TGCAGCGTCGGACCGACAGGGGAAGGGGCCAACGTCCTGACTTTC. Encoded protein: CSVGPTGEGANVLTF.

This chain connects TRBV12-3 or TRBV12-4 to TRBJ1-2, with 8 bases aligning to TRBD1. Losses at the gene ends were 0 bases for V and 4 bases for J; bases not matched to a gene: 7. The length of the CDR3 is 16 residues. The CDR3 protein is CASSLASGQGVYGYTF. CDR3 sequence (DNA): TGTGCCAGCAGTTTAGCCTCAGGACAGGGAGTCTATGGCTACACCTTC.

V is TRBV5-1 and J is TRBJ2-1, with TRBD1 as a possible D gene (5 bases). The CDR3 has 15 amino acids. The ends were cut back, 4 bases at V and 3 bases at J, with 14 bases in the middle. CDR1 is SGHRS, CDR2 YFSETQ, per germline. CDR3 bases: TGCGCCAGCAGCCCTTACAGGACCGGCTACAATGAGCAGTTCTTC. This sequence encodes CASSPYRTGYNEQFF.

This rearrangement joins TRBV30 to TRBJ1-5, with 8 bases that match TRBD1. The germline CDR1 and CDR2 sequences are GTSNPN and SVGIG (reference sequence). J gave up 4 bases and V 5 bases, and 4 bases lay outside the gene matches. This CDR3 has 13 amino acids. The CDR3 loop reads CAWRQGFNQPQHF. The CDR3 DNA follows: TGTGCCTGGCGACAGGGGTTTAATCAGCCCCAGCATTTT.

The V call is TRBV2, the J call TRBJ1-2; 8 bases fit TRBD1. Germline V gives CDR1 SNHLY, CDR2 FYNNEI. Trimming at V came to 5 bases and at J to 8 bases, leaving 7 bases not matched to a gene. The length of the CDR3 is 13 residues. In nucleotides, the CDR3 is TGTGCCAGCAGTAAACAGGGGGTGAGAGGCTACACCTTC. It is translated as CASSKQGVRGYTF.

The gene calls are TRBV28 and TRBJ1-5; D remains unclear. Trimming stripped 6 bases from V and 3 bases from J, with 9 bases between. Germline CDR1 and CDR2: MDHEN and SYDVKM. This CDR3 is 13 amino acids long. CDR3 in DNA: TGTGCCAGCAGCGCGCCCCCCAATCAGCCCCAGCATTTT. It translates to CASSAPPNQPQHF.

The chain links TRBV5-1 to TRBJ2-2; a possible D gene is TRBD2 (5 bases). V shed 4 bases and J shed 0 bases, with 13 bases lying between them. The germline V gene has CDR1 SGHRS and CDR2 YFSETQ. The CDR3 is 16 residues long. In nucleotides, the CDR3 is TGCGCCAGCAGCCCATACACTAGGGCGAACACCGGGGAGCTGTTTTTT. Translating it yields CASSPYTRANTGELFF.

The rearrangement joins TRBV12-3 or TRBV12-4 to TRBJ1-5, with D maybe TRBD1 (5 bases). This CDR3 spans 17 amino acids. V was trimmed by 6 bases and J by 7 bases, leaving 25 bases between them. CDR3 sequence (DNA): TGTGCCAGCAGCACGTTCGGTGCCGGGGGACGTCCGCAGCCCCAGCATTTT. It translates to CASSTFGAGGRPQPQHF.

The gene calls are TRBV5-1 and TRBJ2-2, with a tentative D call TRBD2 (5 bases). V lost 0 bases and J lost 1, with 7 bases in between. CDR3 length: 15 residues. Per the germline V gene, CDR1 is SGHRS and CDR2 is YFSETQ. The CDR3 DNA reads TGCGCCAGCAGCTTGGCTCGGGGGAACACCGGGGAGCTGTTTTTT. Residues: CASSLARGNTGELFF.

Points on this clonotype: The junction does not match germline at one end; this may be a read error. The chain uses TRBV7-7 and TRBJ2-5; D may match TRBD1 or TRBD2 (5 bases each). This CDR3 region has 15 residues. Germline values: CDR1 SSHAT, CDR2 FNYEAQ (reference sequence). CDR3 nucleotide sequence: TGTGCTAGCAGCATTGGGACCATACAACAAGAGACCCAGTACTTC. Its protein is CASSIGTIQQETQYF.

This clonotype was recorded only once. The chain combines TRBV7-2 with TRBJ2-5; TRBD2 might be the D (5 bases). CDR3 length: 15 amino acids. Germline V gives CDR1 SGHTA, CDR2 FQGNSA. Trimming removed 6 bases at V and 4 bases at J, with 18 bases between. The CDR3 coding sequence is TGTGCCAGCAGTCAATCGGTTGGAGGCGCAGAGACCCAGTACTTC. It translates to CASSQSVGGAETQYF.

The chain combines TRBV12-3 or TRBV12-4 with TRBJ2-5; the match to TRBD1 covers 7 bases. V trimming: 3 bases; J trimming: 4 bases; junction bases outside the gene matches: 5. The CDR3 runs 14 residues. The chain's CDR3 is CASSFLQGIETQYF. The CDR3 DNA sequence: TGTGCCAGCAGTTTTCTACAGGGGATAGAGACCCAGTACTTC.

This chain connects TRBV27 to TRBJ2-7; 7 positions agree with TRBD1. This CDR3 has 16 residues. Germline trimming cut 4 bases from V and 2 bases from J; bases unmatched to any gene: 11. Germline V lookup: CDR1 MNHEY, CDR2 SMNVEV (reference sequence). The CDR3 nucleotides read TGTGCCAGCAGTTCCGGGACAGCCCCCCGGGCCTACGAGCAGTACTTC. It is translated as CASSSGTAPRAYEQYF.

The rearrangement uses TRBV18 and TRBJ2-3; D unresolved. Germline lookup yields CDR1 KGHSH and CDR2 LQKENI. V was shortened by 4 bases and J by 1 base, with 15 bases between the two germline ends. The CDR3 contains 16 residues. The CDR3 loop is CASSRSAAEGTDTQYF. DNA for the CDR3: TGTGCCAGCTCACGCTCGGCAGCCGAGGGCACAGATACGCAGTATTTT.

The CDR3 bases are TGTGCCAGCAGCTACTATACAGGGTCGTACACTGAAGCTTTCTTT. Its translation is CASSYYTGSYTEAFF. The chain is built from TRBV12-3 or TRBV12-4 and TRBJ1-1; maybe TRBD1 (6 bases). This CDR3 contains 15 residues. The V end lost 6 bases, the J end lost 3 bases, and 17 bases lay between the germline ends.

This chain links TRBV6-4 with TRBJ1-1; D unresolved. Trimming stripped 2 bases from V and 9 bases from J, with 7 bases between. In germline, CDR1 is MRHNA, CDR2 SNTAGT. The CDR3 contains 11 residues. CDR3 region: CASSDGSQAFF. Written as DNA, the CDR3 is TGTGCCAGCAGTGACGGGTCTCAAGCTTTCTTT.

The rearrangement links TRBV6-6 to TRBJ2-5, with 10 nucleotides matching TRBD2. J gave up 5 bases and V 8 bases, and 2 bases lay outside the gene matches. Germline CDR1 is MNHNY and CDR2 is SVGAGI (reference sequence). The CDR3 is 12 residues long. DNA of the CDR3: TGTGCCAGCGCGGGACTAGCGGAGACCCAGTACTTC. Protein product: CASAGLAETQYF.

The chain has TRBV3-1 and TRBJ1-1; no clear D gene. The CDR3 sequence is 14 residues long. Germline CDR1 reads LGHDT; CDR2 reads YNNKEL (reference sequence). Trimming removed 1 base from V and 0 bases from J, with 6 bases in between. The CDR3 bases are TGTGCCAGCAGCCAAGGGCAGCTGAACACTGAAGCTTTCTTT. As protein: CASSQGQLNTEAFF.

CDR3 DNA: TGTGCCAGCAGCGGGGGAGGGGACTTCCGGGGCGAGCAGTACTTC. This gives the protein CASSGGGDFRGEQYF. The rearrangement uses TRBV3-1 and TRBJ2-7, with TRBD2 matching over 7 bases. CDR1 and CDR2 from the germline V gene are LGHDT and YNNKEL (reference sequence). The CDR3 sequence is 15 residues long. J gave up 6 bases and V 5 bases, and 13 bases lay outside the gene matches.

The chain couples TRBV7-9 to TRBJ2-2, with D maybe TRBD2 (6 bases). V was shortened by 1 base and J by 4 bases, with 10 bases between the two germline ends. Germline CDR1 is SEHNR and CDR2 is FQNEAQ (reference sequence). The CDR3 covers 15 residues. CDR3 amino acids: CASSLVGGITGELFF. The CDR3 coding sequence is TGTGCCAGCAGCTTAGTCGGCGGGATCACCGGGGAGCTGTTTTTT. Using reference TRBV7-9 and TRBJ2-2 for the parts outside the CDR3, the full variable domain is DTGVSQNPRHKITKRGQNVTFRCDPISEHNRLYWYRQTLGQGPEFLTYFQNEAQLEKSRLLSDRFSAERPKGSFSTLEIQRTEQGDSAMYLCASSLVGGITGELFFGEGSRLTVL.